This T cell receptor (beta chain) appears in the sequencing data of a study of T cell changes during pregnancy in multiple sclerosis. V shed 5 bases and J shed 4 bases, with 14 bases lying between them. CDR1 is SEHNR, CDR2 FQNEAQ, per germline (reference sequence). The CDR3 extends over 15 amino acids. Produced via immunoSEQ multiplex PCR; TCRdb's table is partial and in-frame only. This repertoire shows 43,000 or so clones, about 91% found once; its top ten account for around 2.1%. This rearrangement joins TRBV7-9 to TRBJ2-2, with D unresolved. This sequence originates from a female donor with multiple sclerosis, enrolled in a pregnancy study. Material: peripheral blood, obtained in the third trimester of pregnancy. Here the CDR3 reads CASSPTTFSTGELFF. In DNA, the CDR3 is TGTGCCAGCAGCCCAACGACTTTCAGCACCGGGGAGCTGTTTTTT.